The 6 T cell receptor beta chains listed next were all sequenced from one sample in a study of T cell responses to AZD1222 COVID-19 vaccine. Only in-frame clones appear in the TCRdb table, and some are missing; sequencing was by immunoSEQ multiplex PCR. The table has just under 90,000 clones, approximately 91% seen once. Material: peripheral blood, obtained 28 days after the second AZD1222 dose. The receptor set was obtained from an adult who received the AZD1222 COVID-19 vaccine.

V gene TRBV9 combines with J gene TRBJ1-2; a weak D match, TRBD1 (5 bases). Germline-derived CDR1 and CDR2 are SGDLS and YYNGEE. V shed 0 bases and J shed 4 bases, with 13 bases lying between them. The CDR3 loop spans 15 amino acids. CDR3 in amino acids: CASSVVGGGGYGYTF. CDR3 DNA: TGTGCCAGCAGCGTAGTGGGTGGGGGTGGCTATGGCTACACCTTC. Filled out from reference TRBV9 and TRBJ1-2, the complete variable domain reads DSGVTQTPKHLITATGQRVTLRCSPRSGDLSVYWYQQSLDQGLQFLIQYYNGEERAKGNILERFSAQQFPDLHSELNLSSLELGDSALYFCASSVVGGGGYGYTFGSGTRLTVV.

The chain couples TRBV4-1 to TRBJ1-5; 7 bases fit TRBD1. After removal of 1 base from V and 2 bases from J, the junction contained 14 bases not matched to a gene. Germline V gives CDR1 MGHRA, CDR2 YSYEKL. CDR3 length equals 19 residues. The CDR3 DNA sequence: TGCGCCAGCAGCCAAGTTCTGGAGGGGGGACAGTGGGGCAATCAGCCCCAGCATTTT. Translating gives CASSQVLEGGQWGNQPQHF.

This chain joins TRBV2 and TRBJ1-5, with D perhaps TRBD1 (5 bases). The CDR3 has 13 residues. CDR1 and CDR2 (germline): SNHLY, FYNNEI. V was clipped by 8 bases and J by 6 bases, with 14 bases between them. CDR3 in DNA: TGTGCCAGCGGGACCCAGGGCTCTCAGCCCCAGCATTTT. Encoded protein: CASGTQGSQPQHF.

CDR3 DNA sequence: TGTGCCAGCAGTTTGCAGGGTAACAATCAGCCCCAGCATTTT. It translates to CASSLQGNNQPQHF. The chain couples TRBV28 to TRBJ1-5; D is perhaps TRBD1 (5 bases). Germline V gene lookup returns CDR1 MDHEN and CDR2 SYDVKM. The CDR3 has 14 amino acids. The germline V and J ends were trimmed by 3 bases and 3 bases, with 9 bases remaining between them.

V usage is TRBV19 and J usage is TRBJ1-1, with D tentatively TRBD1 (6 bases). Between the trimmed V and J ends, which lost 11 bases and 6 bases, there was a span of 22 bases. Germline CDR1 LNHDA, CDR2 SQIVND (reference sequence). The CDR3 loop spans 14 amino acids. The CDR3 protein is CASTTTQGAPEAFF. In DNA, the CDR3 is TGTGCCTCAACCACAACACAGGGAGCCCCTGAAGCTTTCTTT.

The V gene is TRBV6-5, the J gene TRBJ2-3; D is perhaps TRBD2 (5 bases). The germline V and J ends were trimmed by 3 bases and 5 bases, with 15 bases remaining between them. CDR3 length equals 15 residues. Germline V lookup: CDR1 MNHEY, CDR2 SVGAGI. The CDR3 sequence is CASSYSSSRRDTQYF. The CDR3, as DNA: TGTGCCAGCAGTTATTCTTCTAGCCGTAGAGATACGCAGTATTTT.